This T cell receptor (beta chain) was captured in a study of shared clonotypes between healthy human individuals. CDR1 is ENHRY and CDR2 is SYGVKD in the germline V gene. The CDR3 totals 16 residues. J gave up 6 bases and V 5 bases, and 12 bases lay outside the gene matches. Points on this clone: Its matching antigen is unknown.

The assay was immunoSEQ multiplex PCR, and TCRdb's table has in-frame clones only and misses some. The sample has around 2.5 million clones; 93% are singletons. Findings of the study overall: Clonotype sharing among donors likely depends on sequencing depth.

The TCR comes from a man in his late teens or twenties in good health. Some clones in this sample may be carry-over from other donors' samples. The sequencing input was naive CD4+ T cells from PBMCs. As for subset: CD45RA+ positively selected. The chain links TRBV10-3 to TRBJ2-4; 8 nucleotides agree with TRBD1. As DNA, the CDR3 is TGTGCCATCAGTCAGACAGGGGACCCTCTCACAAACATTCAGTACTTC. Translation: CAISQTGDPLTNIQYF.